This passage covers 21 T cell receptor beta chains from one sample sequenced in a study of shared clonotypes between healthy human individuals. Assay: immunoSEQ multiplex PCR; the TCRdb copy retains only in-frame clones and omits some. The repertoire holds around 500,000 clones, around 73% seen once, with 9.5% to 15% in the top ten. The source material was PBMCs. Receptors were obtained from a woman aged 35 to 49 in good health. Some clones in this sample may be carry-over from other donors' samples.

This clone was picked up many times. The genes are TRBV5-6 and TRBJ2-5, with unresolved D. This CDR3 region has 12 residues. V lost 3 bases, J lost 0 bases, and 3 bases lay in between. Looked up from germline, CDR1 is SGHDT and CDR2 is YYEEEE. CDR3 coding DNA: TGTGCCAGCAGCTCGTACCAAGAGACCCAGTACTTC. Its translation: CASSSYQETQYF.

The chain joins TRBV15 to TRBJ2-5; 7 bases agree with TRBD2. TRBJ2-7 explains the end of the DNA better; the J call may be wrong. CDR1 and CDR2 (germline): LNHNV, YYDKDF (reference sequence). The CDR3 has 14 amino acids. The chain's CDR3 is CATSRPGGGNEQYF. CDR3 nucleotides: TGTGCCACCAGCAGACCGGGGGGAGGAAACGAGCAGTACTTC.

This clone was observed many times. This CDR3 is also generated by other DNA sequences in the sample. V usage is TRBV10-3 and J usage is TRBJ1-2; a weak D match, TRBD1 (5 bases). The germline gives CDR1 ENHRY, CDR2 SYGVKD. The CDR3 consists of 11 residues. Trimming stripped 2 bases from V and 7 bases from J, with 5 bases between. The CDR3 loop reads CAISEGGGYTF. Here the CDR3 DNA reads TGTGCCATCAGTGAGGGGGGTGGCTACACCTTC.

The chain employs TRBV5-1 and TRBJ1-1; TRBD1 is a possible D gene (5 bases). CDR1 SGHRS and CDR2 YFSETQ come from the germline V gene. V lost 0 bases to trimming and J lost 5 bases, with 14 bases between them. This CDR3 is built from 15 residues. The CDR3 reads CASSLDPGGGTEAFF. The CDR3 bases are TGCGCCAGCAGCTTGGACCCAGGCGGGGGGACTGAAGCTTTCTTT.

Of note for this clone: A much larger clonotype is one base distant, so this may be a read error. V gene TRBV30 combines with J gene TRBJ2-7; D remains unclear. CDR3 length: 9 residues. Germline V gene lookup returns CDR1 GTSNPN and CDR2 SVGIG (reference sequence). Trimming stripped 8 bases from V and 9 bases from J, with 11 bases between. This CDR3 reads CALRGVQYF. The CDR3 DNA reads as TGTGCCCTCCGTGGTGTGCAGTACTTC. The variable domain in full, with the rest retrieved from reference TRBV30 and TRBJ2-7, is SQTIHQWPATLVQPVGSPLSLECTVEGTSNPNLYWYRQAAGRGLQLLFYSVGIGQISSEVPQNLSASRPQDRQFILSSKKLLLSDSGFYLCALRGVQYFGPGTRLTVT.

The chain links TRBV5-4 to TRBJ1-2, with D tentatively TRBD1 (5 bases). The CDR3 runs 16 residues. V was clipped by 2 bases and J by 6 bases, with 20 bases between them. Looked up from germline, CDR1 is SGHNT and CDR2 is YYREEE (reference sequence). The CDR3 DNA reads as TGTGCCAGCAGCTTAGGGGCCGCCCGTCGGACGGATGGCTACACCTTC. It translates to CASSLGAARRTDGYTF.

On this clone: One junction end disagrees with the germline gene, perhaps due to a read error. The CDR3 loop reads CASSKAGGRTGELFF. CDR3 DNA sequence: TGTGCCAGCAGTAAAGCGGGAGGTAGGACCGGGGAGCTGTTTTTT. This sequence joins TRBV6-1 and TRBJ2-2, with 9 bases aligning to TRBD2. Germline CDR1 reads MNHNS; CDR2 reads SASEGT. The CDR3 extends over 15 amino acids.

This chain joins TRBV15 and TRBJ1-2; possibly TRBD1 for D (6 bases). In germline, CDR1 is LNHNV, CDR2 YYDKDF (reference sequence). V was pared by 0 bases and J by 6 bases, with 17 bases between. There are 16 residues in the CDR3. The CDR3 sequence: CATSRDKSAGVHGYTF. The DNA for the CDR3 is TGTGCCACCAGCAGAGATAAGAGTGCAGGGGTTCATGGCTACACCTTC.

The table lists this clone with a few counts. The chain employs TRBV6-1 and TRBJ2-7; TRBD2 agrees at 10 bases. CDR3 length equals 20 residues. J lost 0 bases, V lost 2 bases, and 16 bases had no gene match. From germline, CDR1 is MNHNS and CDR2 SASEGT. The CDR3: CASSENFLASGRPSSYEQYF. As DNA, the CDR3 is TGTGCCAGCAGTGAAAATTTCCTGGCTAGCGGGAGACCCAGCTCCTACGAGCAGTACTTC.

A word on this clone: This may be a read error, as it is one base from a much larger clone. This sample includes further DNA sequences coding for the same CDR3. The chain employs TRBV21-1 and TRBJ1-1; the table's D call, TRBD1, was not checked against the DNA. TRBV21-1 is termed a pseudogene. CDR3 size: 12 residues. Written as DNA, the CDR3 is TGTGCCAGCAGCAAAGAGCAGGGGAAAGCTTTCTTT. Translating gives CASSKEQGKAFF.

This clone occurred a few times. The chain employs TRBV7-9 and TRBJ2-1, with 7 positions matching TRBD1. The CDR3 is 15 residues long. Germline CDR1 reads SEHNR; CDR2 reads FQNEAQ (reference sequence). The V gene end was trimmed by 2 bases and the J gene end by 5 bases; junction bases not matched to a gene: 6. The CDR3 DNA is TGTGCCAGCAGCTTAAGCCCCGACAGGGACAATGAGCAGTTCTTC. Amino acid sequence: CASSLSPDRDNEQFF. Full variable domain (outside the CDR3, taken from reference TRBV7-9 and TRBJ2-1): DTGVSQNPRHKITKRGQNVTFRCDPISEHNRLYWYRQTLGQGPEFLTYFQNEAQLEKSRLLSDRFSAERPKGSFSTLEIQRTEQGDSAMYLCASSLSPDRDNEQFFGPGTRLTVL.

This chain connects TRBV28 to TRBJ2-2; TRBD1 is a possible D gene (6 bases). Germline CDR1 reads MDHEN; CDR2 reads SYDVKM. The CDR3 length is 15 residues. Deletions cut 3 bases from V and 6 bases from J, with 14 bases between. CDR3 sequence reads: CASSFLSGVSGELFF. The CDR3 bases are TGTGCCAGCAGTTTTCTATCAGGGGTTTCCGGGGAGCTGTTTTTT.

This clone occurred once. The chain joins TRBV5-1 to TRBJ2-1; D ambiguous. The V gene lost 0 bases and the J gene lost 6 bases, with 7 bases spanning the gap. CDR1 is SGHRS and CDR2 is YFSETQ in the germline V gene. The CDR3 is 13 residues long. The CDR3 loop is CASSLVAFNEQFF. In DNA, the CDR3 is TGCGCCAGCAGCTTGGTGGCCTTCAATGAGCAGTTCTTC.

CDR3 in amino acids: CAWDSGSTDTQYF. The CDR3 DNA is TGTGCCTGGGATAGCGGGAGCACAGATACGCAGTATTTT. The rearrangement uses TRBV30 and TRBJ2-3, with 7 nucleotides matching TRBD2. Trimming took 5 bases from V and 0 from J; bases not matched to a gene: 2. This CDR3 is built from 13 residues. Looked up from germline, CDR1 is GTSNPN and CDR2 is SVGIG (reference sequence).

This rearrangement joins TRBV11-2 to TRBJ2-1; D is perhaps TRBD1 (6 bases). This CDR3 has 16 amino acids. Deletions cut 1 base from V and 8 bases from J, with 18 bases between. Germline assignment: CDR1 SGHAT and CDR2 FQNNGV. The CDR3 DNA is TGTGCCAGCAGCTTAGGGGGGCAGTGGATAGGGGATGAGCAGTTCTTC. Its protein is CASSLGGQWIGDEQFF.

The chain combines TRBV7-9 with TRBJ1-4; a weak D match, TRBD1 (6 bases). There are 13 residues in the CDR3. In germline, CDR1 is SEHNR, CDR2 FQNEAQ (reference sequence). V gave up 7 bases and J gave up 10 bases, with 16 bases separating them. The DNA of the CDR3 is TGTGCCAGCACCCAAGACGGGGGGGCAAAACTGTTTTTT. This translates into CASTQDGGAKLFF.

This chain uses TRBV30 with TRBJ2-6; D possibly matches TRBD1 or TRBD2 (5 bases each). CDR1 GTSNPN and CDR2 SVGIG come from the germline V gene (reference sequence). V was cut by 1 base and J by 4 bases, with 11 bases left in between. The CDR3 contains 15 residues. CDR3 coding DNA: TGTGCCTGGAGTGCGGGACCCGGAGGGGCCAACGTCCTGACTTTC. It yields the protein CAWSAGPGGANVLTF.

This chain connects TRBV5-1 to TRBJ2-7; 10 bases line up with TRBD1. CDR1 and CDR2 from the germline V gene are SGHRS and YFSETQ. After removal of 3 bases from V and 3 bases from J, the junction contained 9 bases not matched to a gene. CDR3 length equals 16 residues. Here the CDR3 reads CASSYTTGTGVYEQYF. CDR3 nucleotide sequence: TGCGCCAGCAGCTACACAACCGGGACAGGGGTCTACGAGCAGTACTTC.

This chain joins TRBV5-1 and TRBJ1-4; no clear D gene. The V end lost 5 bases, the J end lost 2 bases, and 10 bases lay between the germline ends. This CDR3 has 14 amino acids. Germline assignment: CDR1 SGHRS and CDR2 YFSETQ. The CDR3, as DNA: TGCGCCAGCAGTTCAGACTTGACTAATGAAAAACTGTTTTTT. Translated, it gives CASSSDLTNEKLFF.

The chain carries TRBV28 and TRBJ2-5, with D unresolved. Germline V gene sequence: CDR1 MDHEN, CDR2 SYDVKM. CDR3 size: 11 residues. Trimming took 6 bases from V and 7 from J, leaving 9 bases between them. The CDR3 DNA is TGTGCCAGCAGGGGCCGGGTGACCCAGTACTTC. Amino acid sequence: CASRGRVTQYF.

The chain is built from TRBV10-3 and TRBJ1-3; D gene ambiguous. The V gene lost 3 bases and the J gene lost 2 bases, with 8 bases spanning the gap. Germline V CDR1 and CDR2: ENHRY, SYGVKD. The CDR3 runs 14 residues. CDR3 sequence reads: CAISEGMAGNTIYF. The CDR3 DNA sequence: TGTGCCATCAGTGAAGGGATGGCTGGAAACACCATATATTTT.